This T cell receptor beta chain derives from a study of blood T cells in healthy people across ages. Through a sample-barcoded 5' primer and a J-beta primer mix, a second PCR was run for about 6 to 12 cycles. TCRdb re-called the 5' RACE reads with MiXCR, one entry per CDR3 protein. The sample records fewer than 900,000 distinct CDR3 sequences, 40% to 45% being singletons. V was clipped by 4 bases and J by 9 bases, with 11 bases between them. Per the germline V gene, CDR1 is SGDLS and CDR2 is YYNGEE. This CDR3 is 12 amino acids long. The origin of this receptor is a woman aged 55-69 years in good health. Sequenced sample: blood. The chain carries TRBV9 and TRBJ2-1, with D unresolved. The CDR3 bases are TGTGCCAGCAGCCCCCCGGTAGGTGAGCAGTTCTTC. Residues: CASSPPVGEQFF.